Listed below are T cell receptor beta chains from one sample, sequenced in a study of cytomegalovirus exposure and HLA in healthy donors. Profiled with immunoSEQ multiplex PCR; TCRdb holds only in-frame clones, not every one. This table has around 140,000 clones, 82% appearing once. Sequenced: PBMCs. These receptors were taken from a male donor in good health and CMV-seronegative. Each CDR3 is given with its conserved first and last residue. The D gene is left open where the match is weak. Only part of the rows carry a size: once, few, many, or a class if the clone is expanded.

TRBV27	TRBD1	TRBJ2-7	.	CASSLPPIGTVFSYEQYF	TGTGCCAGCAGTTTACCGCCCATCGGGACAGTGTTCTCCTACGAGCAGTACTTC
TRBV11-1	.	TRBJ2-7	.	CASSFVYGYEQYF	TGTGCCAGCAGCTTTGTCTACGGGTACGAGCAGTACTTC
TRBV28	TRBD2	TRBJ2-2	.	CASTTGGGTGELFF	TGTGCCAGCACCACGGGGGGTGGGACCGGGGAGCTGTTTTTT
TRBV4-3	.	TRBJ1-3	once	CASSQALGDSPGNTIYF	TGCGCCAGCAGCCAGGCCCTCGGTGACAGCCCGGGAAACACCATATATTTT
TRBV13	TRBD2	TRBJ2-3	.	CASSSDTSGIPDTQYF	TGTGCCAGCAGCTCAGACACTAGCGGGATCCCAGATACGCAGTATTTT
TRBV7-8	TRBD1	TRBJ1-2	once	CASSLDRQGDRNYGYTF	TGTGCCAGCAGCTTGGATAGACAGGGGGACCGAAACTATGGCTACACCTTC
TRBV7-2	.	TRBJ1-2	few	CASSLNREGGYTF	TGTGCCAGCAGCTTAAACAGGGAGGGAGGCTACACCTTC
TRBV9	.	TRBJ1-4	.	CASSVGTIGEKLFF	TGTGCCAGCAGCGTAGGTACGATCGGGGAAAAACTGTTTTTT
TRBV9	.	TRBJ2-5	.	CASSVRLRETQYF	TGTGCCAGCAGCGTAAGACTCCGCGAGACCCAGTACTTC
TRBV4-1	.	TRBJ2-5	.	CASSLVQGGETQYF	TGCGCCAGCAGCCTCGTACAGGGGGGGGAGACCCAGTACTTC
TRBV29-1	TRBD1	TRBJ2-7	.	CSVETRTGYSYEQYF	TGCAGCGTTGAAACCCGGACAGGATACTCCTACGAGCAGTACTTC
TRBV4-3	TRBD1	TRBJ1-1	.	CASSQNRRTGPRTEAFF	TGCGCCAGCAGCCAAAATCGTAGGACAGGGCCGAGAACTGAAGCTTTCTTT
TRBV7-2	.	TRBJ2-7	.	CASSSKDRPRGEQYF	TGTGCCAGCAGCTCTAAAGATCGACCCAGGGGCGAGCAGTACTTC
TRBV28	TRBD2	TRBJ2-1	.	CASTFGGTEQFF	TGTGCCAGCACCTTCGGGGGGACCGAGCAGTTCTTC
TRBV7-9	TRBD1	TRBJ1-1	.	CASSLRTGENTEAFF	TGTGCCAGCAGCTTAAGGACAGGGGAGAACACTGAAGCTTTCTTT
TRBV5-1	.	TRBJ2-7	.	CASKVEPGIFTEQYF	TGCGCCAGCAAAGTGGAACCGGGAATATTTACCGAGCAGTACTTC
TRBV11-2	TRBD1	TRBJ2-7	.	CASSHPGQDYEQYF	TGTGCCAGCAGCCATCCGGGACAGGACTACGAGCAGTACTTC
TRBV27	.	TRBJ1-2	.	CASSRGDGYTF	TGTGCCAGCAGCAGGGGTGATGGCTACACCTTC
TRBV28	TRBD2	TRBJ2-5	.	CASSLGTRVQETQYF	TGTGCCAGCAGTTTGGGGACTAGAGTCCAAGAGACCCAGTACTTC
TRBV29-1	.	TRBJ2-2	.	CSATTGELFF	TGCAGCGCGACTACCGGGGAGCTGTTTTTT
TRBV7-2	TRBD1	TRBJ2-2	.	CASTDRGNTGELFF	TGTGCCAGCACCGACAGGGGCAACACCGGGGAGCTGTTTTTT
TRBV27	.	TRBJ1-5	.	CASSESGTYSNQPQHF	TGTGCCAGCAGTGAATCCGGGACATATAGCAATCAGCCCCAGCATTTT
TRBV5-6	TRBD1	TRBJ2-1	.	CASSLVRDSSYNEQFF	TGTGCCAGCAGCTTGGTCCGGGACAGCTCCTACAATGAGCAGTTCTTC
TRBV19	.	TRBJ2-7	.	CASSPPSPPSEQYF	TGTGCCAGTAGTCCTCCGAGCCCCCCAAGCGAGCAGTACTTC
TRBV30	.	TRBJ2-7	once	CAWSPGGEQYF	TGTGCCTGGAGTCCCGGGGGCGAGCAGTACTTC
TRBV27	.	TRBJ1-1	.	CASSWGGTEAFF	TGTGCCAGCAGTTGGGGGGGCACTGAAGCTTTCTTT
TRBV5-1	TRBD2	TRBJ2-1	.	CASSLAARGSSYNEQFF	TGCGCCAGCAGCTTGGCCGCGCGGGGGAGCTCCTACAATGAGCAGTTCTTC
TRBV9	.	TRBJ2-6	.	CASSITGFGANVLTF	TGTGCCAGCAGCATCACAGGGTTTGGGGCCAACGTCCTGACTTTC
TRBV7-3	TRBD1	TRBJ2-7	.	CASSLRPTGANEQYF	TGTGCCAGCAGCTTAAGGCCGACAGGGGCTAACGAGCAGTACTTC
TRBV10-3	TRBD1	TRBJ1-2	.	CAIGGTGRNEGYTF	TGTGCCATCGGAGGGACAGGGAGAAACGAGGGCTACACCTTC
TRBV7-2	TRBD2	TRBJ2-7	.	CASSLSGTSGSQYF	TGTGCCAGCAGCTTATCCGGGACTAGCGGGTCACAGTACTTC
TRBV7-9	TRBD1	TRBJ2-7	few	CSSSFIPDRGLYEQYF	TGTTCCAGCAGCTTCATCCCCGACAGGGGGTTATACGAGCAGTACTTC
TRBV29-1	.	TRBJ2-7	.	CSALLRPPYEQYF	TGCAGCGCCTTGCTCAGGCCCCCCTACGAGCAGTACTTC
TRBV11-2	.	TRBJ1-1	.	CASRRQAEAFF	TGTGCCAGCAGAAGACAGGCTGAAGCTTTCTTT
TRBV6-5	.	TRBJ1-3	.	CASSYSTSPSGNTIYF	TGTGCCAGCAGTTACAGTACATCCCCCTCTGGAAACACCATATATTTT
TRBV15	TRBD1	TRBJ2-1	.	CATSSWGQGGDEQFF	TGTGCCACCAGCAGCTGGGGACAGGGAGGCGATGAGCAGTTCTTC
TRBV18	.	TRBJ2-5	once	CASSPSGLRTQYF	TGTGCCAGCTCACCCTCAGGGCTGAGGACCCAGTACTTC
TRBV19	TRBD1	TRBJ2-1	.	CASSLLGQAYNEQFF	TGTGCCAGTAGTTTATTGGGACAGGCGTACAATGAGCAGTTCTTC
TRBV10-3	.	TRBJ2-1	.	CAISESPGAGDNNEQFF	TGTGCCATCAGTGAGTCGCCGGGGGCGGGAGACAACAATGAGCAGTTCTTC
TRBV27	TRBD1	TRBJ2-1	few	CASRGTGVYNEQFF	TGTGCCAGCCGGGGGACAGGGGTCTACAATGAGCAGTTCTTC
TRBV27	TRBD2	TRBJ2-1	once	CASSLVLAGGYNEQFF	TGTGCCAGCAGTTTAGTGCTAGCGGGAGGGTACAATGAGCAGTTCTTC
TRBV19	TRBD2	TRBJ2-1	.	CASSISTGGPNEQFF	TGTGCCAGTAGTATTTCAACGGGAGGGCCCAATGAGCAGTTCTTC
TRBV4-3	TRBD1	TRBJ1-1	.	CASSHQGVGYTEAFF	TGCGCCAGCAGCCATCAGGGGGTTGGGTACACTGAAGCTTTCTTT
TRBV5-1	.	TRBJ2-7	once	CASSPTGGAYEQYF	TGCGCCAGCAGCCCCACGGGGGGCGCATACGAGCAGTACTTC
TRBV2	.	TRBJ1-6	.	CASRMRGVDSPLHF	TGTGCCAGCCGGATGCGCGGAGTTGATTCACCCCTCCACTTT
TRBV29-1	TRBD2	TRBJ2-1	.	CSALPREGNEQFF	TGCAGCGCCCTTCCGCGGGAGGGCAATGAGCAGTTCTTC
TRBV4-3	.	TRBJ1-4	.	CASSQDHQGVEKLFF	TGCGCCAGCAGCCAAGACCACCAGGGCGTTGAAAAACTGTTTTTT
TRBV7-9	.	TRBJ2-2	.	CASSQLQENLFF	TGTGCCAGCAGCCAGCTTCAGGAAAACTTGTTTTTT
TRBV4-3	.	TRBJ1-1	.	CASSHIVKKGQSNTEAFF	TGCGCCAGCAGCCATATAGTCAAAAAAGGACAGTCGAACACTGAAGCTTTCTTT
TRBV5-1	TRBD2	TRBJ2-7	.	CASSLTKQGPGLAVSYEQYF	TGCGCCAGCAGCTTAACAAAACAGGGACCCGGACTAGCGGTGTCCTACGAGCAGTACTTC
TRBV5-6	TRBD1	TRBJ2-5	.	CASRKTGDETQYF	TGTGCCAGCAGAAAGACAGGGGATGAGACCCAGTACTTC